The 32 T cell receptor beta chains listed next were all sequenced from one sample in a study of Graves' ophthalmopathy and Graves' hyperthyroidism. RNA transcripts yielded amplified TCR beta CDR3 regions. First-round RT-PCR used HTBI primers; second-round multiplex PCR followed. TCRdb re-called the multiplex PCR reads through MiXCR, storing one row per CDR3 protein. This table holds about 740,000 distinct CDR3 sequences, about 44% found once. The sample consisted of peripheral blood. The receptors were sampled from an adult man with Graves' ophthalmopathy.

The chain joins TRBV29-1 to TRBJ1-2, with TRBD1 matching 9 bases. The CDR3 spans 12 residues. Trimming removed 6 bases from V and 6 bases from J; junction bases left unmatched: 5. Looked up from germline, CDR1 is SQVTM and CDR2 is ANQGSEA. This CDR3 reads CSVGQGSHGYTF. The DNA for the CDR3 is TGCAGCGTGGGACAGGGATCGCATGGCTACACCTTC.

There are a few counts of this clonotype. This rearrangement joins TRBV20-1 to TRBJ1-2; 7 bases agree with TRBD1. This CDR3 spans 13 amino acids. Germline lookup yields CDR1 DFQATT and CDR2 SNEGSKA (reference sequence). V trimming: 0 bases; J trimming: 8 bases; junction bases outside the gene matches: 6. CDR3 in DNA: TGCAGTGCTAGAGAGGCAGGGGGTTTCGGCTACACCTTC. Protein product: CSAREAGGFGYTF.

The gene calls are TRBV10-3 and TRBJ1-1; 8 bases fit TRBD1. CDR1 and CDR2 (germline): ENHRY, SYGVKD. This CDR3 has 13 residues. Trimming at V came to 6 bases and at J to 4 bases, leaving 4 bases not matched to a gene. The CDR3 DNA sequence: TGTGCCATCAGGGCAGGGGGCGGCACTGAAGCTTTCTTT. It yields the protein CAIRAGGGTEAFF.

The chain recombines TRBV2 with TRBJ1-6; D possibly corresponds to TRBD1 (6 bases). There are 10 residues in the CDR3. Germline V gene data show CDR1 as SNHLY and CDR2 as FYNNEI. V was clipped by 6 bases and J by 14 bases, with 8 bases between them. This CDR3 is CASRGDTLHF. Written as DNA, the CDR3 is TGTGCCAGCAGGGGGGACACCCTCCACTTT.

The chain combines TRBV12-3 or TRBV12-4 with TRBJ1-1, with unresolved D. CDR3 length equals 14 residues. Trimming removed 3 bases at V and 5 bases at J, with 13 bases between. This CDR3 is CASSFWRESTEAFF. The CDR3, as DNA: TGTGCCAGCAGTTTTTGGAGGGAGAGTACTGAAGCTTTCTTT.

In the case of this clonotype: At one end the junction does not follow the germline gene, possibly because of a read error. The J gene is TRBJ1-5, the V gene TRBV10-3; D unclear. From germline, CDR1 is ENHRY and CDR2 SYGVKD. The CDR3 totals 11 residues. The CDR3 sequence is CATGRNQLQHF. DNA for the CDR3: TGTGCGACCGGCCGAAATCAGCTCCAGCATTTT.

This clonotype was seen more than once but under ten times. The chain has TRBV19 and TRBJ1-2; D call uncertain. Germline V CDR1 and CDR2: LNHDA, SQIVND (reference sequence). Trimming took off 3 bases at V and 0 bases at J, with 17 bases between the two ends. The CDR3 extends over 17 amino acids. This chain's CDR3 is CASSIGRRSLANYGYTF. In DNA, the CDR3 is TGTGCCAGTAGTATTGGTCGGAGAAGCCTTGCTAACTATGGCTACACCTTC.

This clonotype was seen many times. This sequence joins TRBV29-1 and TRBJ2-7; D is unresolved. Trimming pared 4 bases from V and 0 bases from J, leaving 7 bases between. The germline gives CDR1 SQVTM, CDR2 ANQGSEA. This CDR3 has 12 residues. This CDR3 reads CSVVRSSYEQYF. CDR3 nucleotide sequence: TGCAGCGTTGTCAGGAGCTCCTACGAGCAGTACTTC.

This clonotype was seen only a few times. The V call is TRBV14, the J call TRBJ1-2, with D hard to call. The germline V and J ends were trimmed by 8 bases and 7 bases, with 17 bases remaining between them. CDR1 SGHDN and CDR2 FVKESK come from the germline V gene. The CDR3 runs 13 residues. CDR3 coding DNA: TGTGCCAGCTCACAACGGGAAGTCAGTGGCTACACCTTC. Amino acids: CASSQREVSGYTF.

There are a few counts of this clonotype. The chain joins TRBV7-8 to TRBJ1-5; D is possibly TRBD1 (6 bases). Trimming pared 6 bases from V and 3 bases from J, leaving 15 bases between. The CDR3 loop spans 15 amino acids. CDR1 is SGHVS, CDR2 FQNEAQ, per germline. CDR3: CASSPTGRPNQPQHF. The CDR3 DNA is TGTGCCAGCAGTCCTACAGGGAGGCCCAATCAGCCCCAGCATTTT.

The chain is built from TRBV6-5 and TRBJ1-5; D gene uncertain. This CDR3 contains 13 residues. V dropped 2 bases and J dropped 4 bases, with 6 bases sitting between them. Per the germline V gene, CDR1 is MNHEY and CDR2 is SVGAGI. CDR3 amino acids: CASSYVGNQPQHF. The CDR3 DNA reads TGTGCCAGCAGTTACGTAGGGAATCAGCCCCAGCATTTT.

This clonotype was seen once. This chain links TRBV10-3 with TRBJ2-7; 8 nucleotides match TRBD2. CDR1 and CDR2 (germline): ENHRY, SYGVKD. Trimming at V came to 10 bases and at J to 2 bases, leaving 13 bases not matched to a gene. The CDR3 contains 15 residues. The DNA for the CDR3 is TGTGCCAGCAGCCTGACTAGCGCGAACGCCTACGAGCAGTACTTC. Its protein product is CASSLTSANAYEQYF.

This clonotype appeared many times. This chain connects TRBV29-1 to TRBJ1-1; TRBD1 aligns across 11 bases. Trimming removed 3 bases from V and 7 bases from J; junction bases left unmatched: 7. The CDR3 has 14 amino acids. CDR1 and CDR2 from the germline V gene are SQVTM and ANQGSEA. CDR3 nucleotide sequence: TGCAGCGTTGATAAAGGGACAGGGGGTATTGAAGCTTTCTTT. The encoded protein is CSVDKGTGGIEAFF.

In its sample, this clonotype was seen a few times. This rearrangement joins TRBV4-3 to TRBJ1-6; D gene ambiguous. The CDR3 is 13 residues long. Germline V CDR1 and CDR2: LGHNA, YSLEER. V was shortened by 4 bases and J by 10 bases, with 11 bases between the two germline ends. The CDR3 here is CASSPWGRSPLHF. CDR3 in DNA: TGCGCCAGCAGCCCCTGGGGTCGATCACCCCTCCACTTT.

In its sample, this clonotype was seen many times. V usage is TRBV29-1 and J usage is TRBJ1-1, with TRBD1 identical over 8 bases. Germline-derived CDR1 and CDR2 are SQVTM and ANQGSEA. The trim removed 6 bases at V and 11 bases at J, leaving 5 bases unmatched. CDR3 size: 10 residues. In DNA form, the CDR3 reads TGCAGCGTGGTGGACAGGGCTGCTTTCTTT. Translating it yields CSVVDRAAFF.

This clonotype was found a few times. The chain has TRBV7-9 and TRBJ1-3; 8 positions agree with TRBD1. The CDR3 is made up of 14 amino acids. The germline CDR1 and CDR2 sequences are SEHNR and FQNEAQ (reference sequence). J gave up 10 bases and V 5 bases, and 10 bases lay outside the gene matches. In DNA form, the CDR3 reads TGTGCCAGCAGCCAACAGGGGGTAGGAGAGACCATATATTTT. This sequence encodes CASSQQGVGETIYF.

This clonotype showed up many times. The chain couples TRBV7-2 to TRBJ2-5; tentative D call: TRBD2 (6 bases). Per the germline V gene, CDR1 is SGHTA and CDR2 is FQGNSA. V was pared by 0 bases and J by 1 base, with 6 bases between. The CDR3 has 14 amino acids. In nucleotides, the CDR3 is TGTGCCAGCAGCTTAGCGGGGGGCCAAGAGACCCAGTACTTC. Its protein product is CASSLAGGQETQYF.

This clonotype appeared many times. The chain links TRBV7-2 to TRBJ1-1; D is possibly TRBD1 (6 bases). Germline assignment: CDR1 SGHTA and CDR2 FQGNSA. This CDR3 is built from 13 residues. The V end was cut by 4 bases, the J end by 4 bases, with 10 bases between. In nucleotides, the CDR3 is TGTGCCAGCAGCTCGGGACAAGTCACTGAAGCTTTCTTT. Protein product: CASSSGQVTEAFF.

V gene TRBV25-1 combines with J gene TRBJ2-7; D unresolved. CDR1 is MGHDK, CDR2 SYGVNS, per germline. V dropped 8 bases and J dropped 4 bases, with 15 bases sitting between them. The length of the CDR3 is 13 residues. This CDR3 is CASVLSVGYEQYF. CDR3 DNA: TGTGCCAGCGTATTGAGCGTTGGGTACGAGCAGTACTTC.

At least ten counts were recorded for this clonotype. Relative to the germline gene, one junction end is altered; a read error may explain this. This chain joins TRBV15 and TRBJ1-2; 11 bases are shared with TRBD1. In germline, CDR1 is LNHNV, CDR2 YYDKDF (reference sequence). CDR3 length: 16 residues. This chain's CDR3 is CAASRHEDRGQGGYTF. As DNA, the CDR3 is TGTGCCGCCAGCAGGCACGAGGACAGGGGGCAAGGGGGCTACACCTTC.

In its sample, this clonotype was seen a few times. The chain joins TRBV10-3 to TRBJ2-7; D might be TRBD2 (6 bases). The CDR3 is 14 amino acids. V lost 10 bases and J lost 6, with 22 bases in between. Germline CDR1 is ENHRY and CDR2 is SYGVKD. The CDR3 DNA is TGTGCCAGTAGTATAGGAGGCGGGGTCGGCGAGCAGTACTTC. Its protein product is CASSIGGGVGEQYF.

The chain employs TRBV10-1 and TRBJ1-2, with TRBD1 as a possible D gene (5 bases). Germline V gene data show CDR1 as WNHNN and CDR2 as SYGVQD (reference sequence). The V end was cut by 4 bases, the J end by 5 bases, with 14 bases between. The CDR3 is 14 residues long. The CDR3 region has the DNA TGCGCCAGCAGTGGGGCGGAGGGGAGTTATGGCTACACCTTC. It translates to CASSGAEGSYGYTF.

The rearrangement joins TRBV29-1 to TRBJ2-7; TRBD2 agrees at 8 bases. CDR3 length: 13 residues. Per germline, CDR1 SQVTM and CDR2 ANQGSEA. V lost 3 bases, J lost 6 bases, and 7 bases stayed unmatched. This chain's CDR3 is CSVDAGGAGEQYF. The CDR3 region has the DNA TGCAGCGTTGATGCCGGGGGGGCAGGCGAGCAGTACTTC.

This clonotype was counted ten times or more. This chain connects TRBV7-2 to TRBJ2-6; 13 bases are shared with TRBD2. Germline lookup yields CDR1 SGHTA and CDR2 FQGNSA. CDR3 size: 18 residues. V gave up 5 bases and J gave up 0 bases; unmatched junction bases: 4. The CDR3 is CASSLRTSGSSGANVLTF. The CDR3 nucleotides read TGTGCCAGCAGCCTACGGACTAGCGGGAGCTCTGGGGCCAACGTCCTGACTTTC.

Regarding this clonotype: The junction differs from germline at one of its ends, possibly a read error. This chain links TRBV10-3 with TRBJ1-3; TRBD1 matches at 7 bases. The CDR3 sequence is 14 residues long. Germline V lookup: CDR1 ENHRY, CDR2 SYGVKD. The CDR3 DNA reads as TGTGCCAGCAGTTACAGGGGATCAGGAAACACCATATATTTT. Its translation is CASSYRGSGNTIYF.

The CDR3 is CASSIRPNTGELFF. CDR3 nucleotide sequence: TGTGCCAGTAGTATCCGCCCGAACACCGGGGAGCTGTTTTTT. J is TRBJ2-2 and V is TRBV19; D uncertain. From germline, CDR1 is LNHDA and CDR2 SQIVND (reference sequence). The V and J ends lost 3 bases and 0 bases respectively, with 5 bases between them. There are 14 residues in the CDR3.

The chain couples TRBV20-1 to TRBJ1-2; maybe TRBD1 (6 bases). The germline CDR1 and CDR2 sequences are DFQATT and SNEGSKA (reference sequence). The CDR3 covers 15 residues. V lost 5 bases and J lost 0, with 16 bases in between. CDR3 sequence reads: CSASAEGEANYGYTF. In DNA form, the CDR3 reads TGCAGTGCTTCCGCCGAGGGGGAAGCTAACTATGGCTACACCTTC.

The CDR3 region is CSASSPYGQGGWSNQPQHF. CDR3 coding DNA: TGCAGTGCTTCCAGCCCATATGGACAGGGAGGTTGGAGCAATCAGCCCCAGCATTTT. The chain is built from TRBV20-1 and TRBJ1-5, with 8 bases aligning to TRBD1. The CDR3 sequence is 19 residues long. Trimming cost V 5 bases and J 1 base; bases outside gene matches: 19. Germline values: CDR1 DFQATT, CDR2 SNEGSKA (reference sequence).

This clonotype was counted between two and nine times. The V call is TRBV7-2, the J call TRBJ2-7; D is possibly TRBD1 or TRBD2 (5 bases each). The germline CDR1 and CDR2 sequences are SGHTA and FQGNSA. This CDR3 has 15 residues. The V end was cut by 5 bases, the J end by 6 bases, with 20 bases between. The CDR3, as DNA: TGTGCCAGCAGCCTCGAACCGGGACCCTTCTTCGAGCAGTACTTC. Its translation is CASSLEPGPFFEQYF.

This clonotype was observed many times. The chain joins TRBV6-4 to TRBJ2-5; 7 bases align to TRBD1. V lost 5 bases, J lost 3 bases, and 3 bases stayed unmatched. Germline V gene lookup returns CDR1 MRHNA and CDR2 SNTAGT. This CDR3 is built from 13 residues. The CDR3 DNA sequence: TGTGCCAGCAGTATGACAGGGAAAGAGACCCAGTACTTC. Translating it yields CASSMTGKETQYF.

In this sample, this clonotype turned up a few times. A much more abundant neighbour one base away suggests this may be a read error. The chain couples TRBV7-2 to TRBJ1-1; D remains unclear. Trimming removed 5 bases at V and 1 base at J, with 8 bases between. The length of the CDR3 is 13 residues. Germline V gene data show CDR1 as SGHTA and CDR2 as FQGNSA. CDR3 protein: CASSQNRNTEAFF. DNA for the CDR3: TGTGCCAGCAGCCAGAACAGGAACACTGAAGCTTTCTTT.

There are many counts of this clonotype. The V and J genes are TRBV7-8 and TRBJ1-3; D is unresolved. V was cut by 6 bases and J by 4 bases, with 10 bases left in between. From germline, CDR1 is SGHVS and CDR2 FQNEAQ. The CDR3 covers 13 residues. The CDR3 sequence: CASRDRAGNTIYF. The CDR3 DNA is TGTGCCAGCAGGGACCGCGCGGGAAACACCATATATTTT.